Below, 27 T cell receptor beta chains from the same sample are listed, as sequenced in a study of CXCR3-negative and CXCR3-positive naive CD8 T cells. UMI-labeled 5' RACE TRB cDNA libraries were prepared from the cells. No DNA is given; TCRdb re-called the 5' RACE reads and lists each CDR3 protein once. In all, the sample yields approximately 58,000 distinct CDR3 sequences. Source material: naive CXCR3- CD8+ T cells from blood. Sample subset: CD45RO-CCR7+CD27+CD95- naive CD8+ T cells lacking CXCR3 (TNR3-). These receptors were obtained from a human donor in good health. Some clones in this sample may be carry-over from other donors' samples.

V and J are TRBV29-1 and TRBJ2-4; TCRdb selects TRBD2, and the lack of DNA leaves this call unchecked. This CDR3 spans 15 amino acids. The germline V gene has CDR1 SQVTM and CDR2 ANQGSEA. Here the CDR3 reads CSAIEGLMGKNIQYF.

The J gene is TRBJ2-3, the V gene TRBV11-2. From germline, CDR1 is SGHAT and CDR2 FQNNGV. There are 14 residues in the CDR3. Here the CDR3 reads CASSFQRGTDTQYF.

The CDR3 protein is CASSTRDRGVTEAFF. V and J are TRBV7-2 and TRBJ1-1; absent DNA, TCRdb's TRBD1 call cannot be checked. Per the germline V gene, CDR1 is SGHTA and CDR2 is FQGNSA. CDR3 length equals 15 residues.

The chain has TRBV27 and TRBJ2-7; TCRdb's D gene call, TRBD2, goes unchecked for lack of DNA. The germline V gene has CDR1 MNHEY and CDR2 SMNVEV (reference sequence). The CDR3 contains 14 residues. The CDR3: CASSEPGAFYEQYF.

The chain joins TRBV27 to TRBJ2-2; TCRdb's D gene call, TRBD2, goes unchecked for lack of DNA. The CDR3 spans 17 residues. CDR1 MNHEY and CDR2 SMNVEV come from the germline V gene (reference sequence). CDR3 loop: CASSLSLMGLGTGELFF.

The CDR3 protein is CASSIHRTGSTDTQYF. The chain is built from TRBV5-5 and TRBJ2-3; with no DNA, the TCRdb D assignment of TRBD1 cannot be verified. The CDR3 is made up of 16 amino acids. Germline values: CDR1 SGHKS, CDR2 YYEKEE (reference sequence).

This chain's CDR3 is CASARDSLMNTEAFF. This chain connects TRBV12-5 to TRBJ1-1; the D gene TCRdb calls, TRBD1, cannot be checked with no DNA. Germline V gene lookup returns CDR1 LGHNT and CDR2 FRNRAP. This CDR3 contains 15 residues. Variable domain in full (rest from reference TRBV12-5 and TRBJ1-1): DARVTQTPRHKVTEMGQEVTMRCQPILGHNTVFWYRQTMMQGLELLAYFRNRAPLDDSGMPKDRFSAEMPDATLATLKIQPSEPRDSAVYFCASARDSLMNTEAFFGQGTRLTVV.

The chain couples TRBV7-9 to TRBJ2-1; lacking DNA, the TRBD1 call made by TCRdb goes unchecked. This CDR3 region has 14 residues. The germline gives CDR1 SEHNR, CDR2 FQNEAQ (reference sequence). This CDR3 reads CASSFGGQGYEQFF.

The rearrangement joins TRBV4-2 to TRBJ2-3. The length of the CDR3 is 16 residues. The V gene's germline CDR1 is LGHNA and CDR2 YNFKEQ. The CDR3 protein is CASSQDGEHSTDTQYF.

V usage is TRBV15 and J usage is TRBJ2-1. Germline CDR1 is LNHNV and CDR2 is YYDKDF (reference sequence). The CDR3 loop spans 15 amino acids. CDR3 protein: CATSSHRGSYNEQFF. Combining the CDR3 with reference TRBV15 and TRBJ2-1 gives the whole variable domain DAMVIQNPRYQVTQFGKPVTLSCSQTLNHNVMYWYQQKSSQAPKLLFHYYDKDFNNEADTPDNFQSRRPNTSFCFLDIRSPGLGDTAMYLCATSSHRGSYNEQFFGPGTRLTVL.

The chain's CDR3 is CASSTPGHLSHSYEQYF. The chain joins TRBV5-1 to TRBJ2-7; the D call from TCRdb, TRBD1, cannot be confirmed without DNA. The CDR3 has 17 amino acids. The germline CDR1 and CDR2 sequences are SGHRS and YFSETQ.

This sequence joins TRBV25-1 and TRBJ1-2. The CDR3 length is 14 residues. CDR1 MGHDK and CDR2 SYGVNS come from the germline V gene. CDR3 region: CASSEYPGGLGYTF.

V is TRBV27 and J is TRBJ2-7; TCRdb gives TRBD2 as the D gene, but with no DNA this cannot be confirmed. CDR1 is MNHEY, CDR2 SMNVEV, per germline (reference sequence). This CDR3 has 15 amino acids. The CDR3 spells CASSLAGSTFYEQYF.

This CDR3 is CASNFSDNEQFF. The chain has TRBV11-3 and TRBJ2-1. Germline CDR1 reads SGHNT; CDR2 reads YENEEA. This CDR3 spans 12 amino acids. The whole variable domain, remainder taken from reference TRBV11-3 and TRBJ2-1, is EAGVVQSPRYKIIEKKQPVAFWCNPISGHNTLYWYLQNLGQGPELLIRYENEEAVDDSQLPKDRFSAERLKGVDSTLKIQPAELGDSAVYLCASNFSDNEQFFGPGTRLTVL.

The chain uses TRBV28 and TRBJ2-7; TCRdb's D gene call, TRBD2, goes unchecked for lack of DNA. The CDR3 covers 15 residues. Germline CDR1 reads MDHEN; CDR2 reads SYDVKM. The CDR3 spells CASSGHEGRSYEQYF. The whole variable domain, remainder taken from reference TRBV28 and TRBJ2-7, is DVKVTQSSRYLVKRTGEKVFLECVQDMDHENMFWYRQDPGLGLRLIYFSYDVKMKEKGDIPEGYSVSREKKERFSLILESASTNQTSMYLCASSGHEGRSYEQYFGPGTRLTVT.

This chain joins TRBV7-9 and TRBJ2-5; TCRdb reports TRBD2, a call that lacks DNA to check it against. CDR3 size: 14 residues. Germline V CDR1 and CDR2: SEHNR, FQNEAQ (reference sequence). This CDR3 reads CASTDGLVQETQYF.

The chain carries TRBV28 and TRBJ1-1; TCRdb proposes TRBD1, but this gene call is untestable without DNA. The length of the CDR3 is 14 residues. Germline values: CDR1 MDHEN, CDR2 SYDVKM. The CDR3 is CASSLPRGAAVAFF.

The chain has TRBV12-3 or TRBV12-4 and TRBJ2-1; the TRBD1 assignment by TCRdb is unverifiable without DNA. The CDR3 is made up of 13 amino acids. This CDR3 is CASSLIGGNEQFF.

The chain couples TRBV7-6 to TRBJ1-1; TCRdb proposes TRBD1, but this gene call is untestable without DNA. CDR1 is SGHVS, CDR2 FNYEAQ, per germline. The CDR3 consists of 19 residues. The CDR3 spells CASSLPGGAGDWMNTEAFF.

The CDR3 loop is CASSLLAGEYEQYF. The V gene is TRBV12-3 or TRBV12-4, the J gene TRBJ2-7. CDR3 length: 14 amino acids.

The rearrangement links TRBV14 to TRBJ1-3; TCRdb returns TRBD1, unconfirmable since there is no DNA. The CDR3 runs 18 residues. Germline V gives CDR1 SGHDN, CDR2 FVKESK. CDR3 amino acids: CASSQAGDAVKIRDTIYF.

J is TRBJ2-7 and V is TRBV5-6; the D gene TCRdb calls, TRBD2, cannot be checked with no DNA. Per the germline V gene, CDR1 is SGHDT and CDR2 is YYEEEE. The CDR3 covers 17 residues. The CDR3 loop is CASSLGISGGLLDEQYF.

The chain is built from TRBV6-2 or TRBV6-3 and TRBJ2-7; the D call from TCRdb, TRBD1, cannot be confirmed without DNA. The CDR3 length is 14 residues. Germline CDR1 and CDR2: MNHEY and SVGEGT. CDR3 loop: CASSTPGTQGEQYF.

J is TRBJ2-7 and V is TRBV20-1; the TCRdb D gene call, TRBD1, has no DNA to confirm it. The CDR3 is made up of 12 amino acids. Germline assignment: CDR1 DFQATT and CDR2 SNEGSKA (reference sequence). The chain's CDR3 is CSAAGAAYEQYF.

The J gene is TRBJ1-1, the V gene TRBV7-3. CDR1 and CDR2 from the germline V gene are SGHTA and FQGTGA. This CDR3 has 12 amino acids. This CDR3 reads CASRNLGTEAFF. The whole variable domain, filled in from reference TRBV7-3 and TRBJ1-1, reads GAGVSQTPSNKVTEKGKYVELRCDPISGHTALYWYRQSLGQGPEFLIYFQGTGAADDSGLPNDRFFAVRPEGSVSTLKIQRTERGDSAVYLCASRNLGTEAFFGQGTRLTVV.

The rearrangement links TRBV3-1 to TRBJ2-3. In germline, CDR1 is LGHDT, CDR2 YNNKEL (reference sequence). This CDR3 comprises 17 residues. The chain's CDR3 is CASSPKWGTEKTDTQYF.

The chain has TRBV6-5 and TRBJ2-7; TCRdb's D call, TRBD1, is unchecked because there is no DNA. From germline, CDR1 is MNHEY and CDR2 SVGAGI. The CDR3 spans 15 residues. CDR3 amino acids: CASSTDRAFPYEQYF.